The source of this T cell receptor beta chain is a study of T cells in Graves' hyperthyroidism and ophthalmopathy. This clonotype was seen ten or more times. What it binds is not known. From germline, CDR1 is SEHNR and CDR2 FQNEAQ (reference sequence). The V end was cut by 4 bases, the J end by 3 bases, with 10 bases between. This CDR3 region has 14 residues. General study points: For ophthalmopathy, model prediction preceded onset by a median about 6.4 months.

Regions amplified from RNA transcripts were the TCR beta CDR3 regions. When the TCR CDR3 underwent first-round RT-PCR, the HTBI primer set was used. Using its own MiXCR run on the multiplex PCR reads, TCRdb lists one record per CDR3 protein. Of under 550,000 distinct CDR3 sequences in the sample, about 20% were seen once. Active moderate-to-severe ophthalmopathy, Clinical Activity Score at least 3, NOSPECS at least 4, under 3 months' duration. Fresh peripheral blood, 7.5 to 10 ml, yielded the PBMCs. The source is a man aged 35 to 55 with Graves' ophthalmopathy. This chain links TRBV7-9 with TRBJ1-5, with D hard to call. The sample consisted of blood. CDR3 residues: CASSYLTANQPQHF. Written as DNA, the CDR3 is TGTGCCAGCAGCTACCTGACCGCCAATCAGCCCCAGCATTTT.